The TCR beta chain described here comes from a study of blood T cell repertoires in COVID-19. Study at large: Both acute and convalescent COVID-19 samples were obtained from the United States, Italy and Spain. Sample material is recorded as cDNA or gDNA derived from T cells, B-cell-depleted T cells, or PBMCs.

Original processing notes: Amplification with reference gene primers provided the estimates of nucleated cell counts. Sequenced by immunoSEQ multiplex PCR; TCRdb stores in-frame clones only, minus some. D and trimming come from the DNA, and the V and J calls and clone size come from that table. The data contain about 160,000 clones, approximately 82% of them singletons. Germline values: CDR1 SGHTA, CDR2 FQGNSA. The ends lost 4 bases at V and 2 bases at J; junction bases unmatched: 8. The CDR3 has 15 residues. The receptor comes from a woman at least 80 years old with acute or convalescent COVID-19. Input material: peripheral blood. V usage is TRBV7-2 and J usage is TRBJ2-7; 7 bases are a match to TRBD2. The DNA for the CDR3 is TGTGCCAGCAGCTCCGGTAGCGGGTCCCCCTACGAGCAGTACTTC. Residues: CASSSGSGSPYEQYF.